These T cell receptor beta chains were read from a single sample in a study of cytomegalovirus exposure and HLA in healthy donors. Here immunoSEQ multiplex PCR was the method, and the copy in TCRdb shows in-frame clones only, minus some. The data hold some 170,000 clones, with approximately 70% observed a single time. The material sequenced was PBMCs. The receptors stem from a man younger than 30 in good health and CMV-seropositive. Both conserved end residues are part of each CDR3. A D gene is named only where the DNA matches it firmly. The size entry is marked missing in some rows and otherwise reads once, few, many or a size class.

CDR3 protein: CASSLAGVPEAFF
CDR3 DNA: TGCGCCAGCAGCTTGGCGGGGGTCCCTGAAGCTTTCTTT
V gene: TRBV5-1
J gene: TRBJ1-1
clone size: .
D gene: .

CDR3 protein: CASSPSGGEETQYF
CDR3 DNA: TGTGCCAGCAGCCCTAGCGGGGGCGAAGAGACCCAGTACTTC
V gene: TRBV7-3
J gene: TRBJ2-5
clone size: .
D gene: TRBD2

CDR3 protein: CSVEESGGRGETQYF
CDR3 DNA: TGCAGCGTTGAAGAAAGCGGGGGAAGGGGAGAGACCCAGTACTTC
V gene: TRBV29-1
J gene: TRBJ2-5
clone size: .
D gene: TRBD2

CDR3 protein: CASSSTRQPIAYGYTF
CDR3 DNA: TGTGCCAGCAGCTCGACCAGGCAGCCTATTGCCTATGGCTACACCTTC
V gene: TRBV11-2
J gene: TRBJ1-2
clone size: .
D gene: .

CDR3 protein: CASSLGAGGLGSAGELFF
CDR3 DNA: TGTGCCAGCAGCTTAGGTGCCGGGGGACTAGGAAGTGCCGGGGAGCTGTTTTTT
V gene: TRBV11-2
J gene: TRBJ2-2
clone size: .
D gene: TRBD2

CDR3 protein: CASSLVGGGSNEKLFF
CDR3 DNA: TGTGCCAGCAGCTTAGTCGGGGGTGGCTCTAATGAAAAACTGTTTTTT
V gene: TRBV7-6
J gene: TRBJ1-4
clone size: once
D gene: .

CDR3 protein: CASSEARDTQYF
CDR3 DNA: TGTGCCAGCAGTGAAGCGCGCGATACGCAGTATTTT
V gene: TRBV6-1
J gene: TRBJ2-3
clone size: .
D gene: .

CDR3 protein: CASSSAGGPDGELFF
CDR3 DNA: TGTGCCAGCAGCTCAGCGGGGGGGCCTGACGGGGAGCTGTTTTTT
V gene: TRBV11-2
J gene: TRBJ2-2
clone size: .
D gene: TRBD2

CDR3 protein: CSVEVGGNTEAFF
CDR3 DNA: TGCAGCGTTGAAGTCGGCGGGAACACTGAAGCTTTCTTT
V gene: TRBV29-1
J gene: TRBJ1-1
clone size: .
D gene: .

CDR3 protein: CASSYGTIYGYTF
CDR3 DNA: TGTGCCAGCAGTTACGGGACAATCTATGGCTACACCTTC
V gene: TRBV6-5
J gene: TRBJ1-2
clone size: .
D gene: .

CDR3 protein: CASRQRVSATNEKLFF
CDR3 DNA: TGTGCCAGCAGGCAGCGCGTGAGTGCAACTAATGAAAAACTGTTTTTT
V gene: TRBV5-5
J gene: TRBJ1-4
clone size: few
D gene: .

CDR3 protein: CASSPEPGWNYGYTF
CDR3 DNA: TGCGCCAGCAGCCCTGAACCGGGATGGAACTATGGCTACACCTTC
V gene: TRBV5-1
J gene: TRBJ1-2
clone size: .
D gene: .

CDR3 protein: CASSLGHYGYTF
CDR3 DNA: TGTGCCAGCAGTTTAGGCCATTACGGCTACACCTTC
V gene: TRBV28
J gene: TRBJ1-2
clone size: .
D gene: .

CDR3 protein: CASSQPGADTQYF
CDR3 DNA: TGCGCCAGCAGCCAACCGGGGGCAGATACGCAGTATTTT
V gene: TRBV4-1
J gene: TRBJ2-3
clone size: .
D gene: .

CDR3 protein: CARYSYQGVRVKEYGYTF
CDR3 DNA: TGTGCCAGATACTCCTATCAGGGGGTGAGGGTTAAGGAGTATGGCTACACCTTC
V gene: TRBV5-3
J gene: TRBJ1-2
clone size: .
D gene: TRBD1

CDR3 protein: CASSSRLDGELFF
CDR3 DNA: TGTGCCAGCAGCTCTCGACTCGACGGGGAGCTGTTTTTT
V gene: TRBV7-9
J gene: TRBJ2-2
clone size: .
D gene: .

CDR3 protein: CASSTLGAQETQYF
CDR3 DNA: TGTGCCAGTAGTACCTTAGGGGCCCAAGAGACCCAGTACTTC
V gene: TRBV19
J gene: TRBJ2-5
clone size: .
D gene: .

CDR3 protein: CASSPGQNTGELFF
CDR3 DNA: TGTGCCAGCAGTCCGGGACAAAACACCGGGGAGCTGTTTTTT
V gene: TRBV2
J gene: TRBJ2-2
clone size: few
D gene: .

CDR3 protein: CASSPSSGGTDTQYF
CDR3 DNA: TGTGCCAGCAGTCCTTCTAGCGGAGGCACAGATACGCAGTATTTT
V gene: TRBV6-4
J gene: TRBJ2-3
clone size: few
D gene: TRBD2

CDR3 protein: CATSREGGSYNEQFF
CDR3 DNA: TGTGCCACCAGCAGAGAAGGCGGCTCCTACAATGAGCAGTTCTTC
V gene: TRBV15
J gene: TRBJ2-1
clone size: .
D gene: .

CDR3 protein: CASSHQYSNQPQHF
CDR3 DNA: TGTGCCAGCAGTCATCAGTATAGCAATCAGCCCCAGCATTTT
V gene: TRBV27
J gene: TRBJ1-5
clone size: .
D gene: .

CDR3 protein: CASSTDRGNEQFF
CDR3 DNA: TGTGCCAGCAGCACCGACAGGGGTAATGAGCAGTTCTTC
V gene: TRBV7-8
J gene: TRBJ2-1
clone size: .
D gene: TRBD1

CDR3 protein: CASGASDTEAFF
CDR3 DNA: TGTGCCAGCGGGGCTTCGGACACTGAAGCTTTCTTT
V gene: TRBV7-9
J gene: TRBJ1-1
clone size: .
D gene: .

CDR3 protein: CASRQGGTGRTDTQYF
CDR3 DNA: TGTGCCAGTAGACAGGGGGGGACAGGACGCACAGATACGCAGTATTTT
V gene: TRBV19
J gene: TRBJ2-3
clone size: few
D gene: .

CDR3 protein: CASSLESDTEAFF
CDR3 DNA: TGTGCCAGCAGCTTAGAGTCGGACACTGAAGCTTTCTTT
V gene: TRBV11-3
J gene: TRBJ1-1
clone size: .
D gene: .

CDR3 protein: CASSLLMGRTDTQYF
CDR3 DNA: TGTGCCAGCAGTTTATTAATGGGGCGGACAGATACGCAGTATTTT
V gene: TRBV28
J gene: TRBJ2-3
clone size: few
D gene: .

CDR3 protein: CASSLKSAYGYTF
CDR3 DNA: TGTGCCAGCAGTTTGAAGTCCGCGTATGGCTACACCTTC
V gene: TRBV27
J gene: TRBJ1-2
clone size: .
D gene: .

CDR3 protein: CASSLFSSSNTGELFF
CDR3 DNA: TGTGCCAGCAGCTTGTTTTCCAGTTCGAACACCGGGGAGCTGTTTTTT
V gene: TRBV7-2
J gene: TRBJ2-2
clone size: few
D gene: .

CDR3 protein: CASSFDRVDAEAFF
CDR3 DNA: TGTGCCAGCAGTTTTGACAGGGTGGACGCTGAAGCTTTCTTT
V gene: TRBV28
J gene: TRBJ1-1
clone size: .
D gene: TRBD1

CDR3 protein: CAWSRDRPYGYTF
CDR3 DNA: TGTGCCTGGAGTCGCGACAGACCCTATGGCTACACCTTC
V gene: TRBV30
J gene: TRBJ1-2
clone size: .
D gene: .

CDR3 protein: CASSSPRTGTDTQYF
CDR3 DNA: TGTGCCAGCAGCTCCCCCCGGACAGGGACAGATACGCAGTATTTT
V gene: TRBV13
J gene: TRBJ2-3
clone size: .
D gene: TRBD1

CDR3 protein: CASSPGAYSYNEQFF
CDR3 DNA: TGTGCCAGCAGTCCAGGGGCCTACTCCTACAATGAGCAGTTCTTC
V gene: TRBV6-5
J gene: TRBJ2-1
clone size: .
D gene: .

CDR3 protein: CAISESISGSVFF
CDR3 DNA: TGTGCCATCAGTGAGTCGATTAGCGGGAGTGTGTTCTTC
V gene: TRBV10-3
J gene: TRBJ2-1
clone size: few
D gene: TRBD2

CDR3 protein: CASSRTNPTTEAFF
CDR3 DNA: TGTGCCAGCAGCAGGACAAATCCCACGACTGAAGCTTTCTTT
V gene: TRBV6-5
J gene: TRBJ1-1
clone size: .
D gene: .

CDR3 protein: CASSQRGSGGETQYF
CDR3 DNA: TGTGCCAGCAGCCAAAGGGGCTCGGGAGGAGAGACCCAGTACTTC
V gene: TRBV4-2
J gene: TRBJ2-5
clone size: .
D gene: TRBD2

CDR3 protein: CASSEASGGSRQETQYF
CDR3 DNA: TGTGCCAGCAGTGAGGCTAGCGGGGGGAGCAGGCAAGAGACCCAGTACTTC
V gene: TRBV6-1
J gene: TRBJ2-5
clone size: .
D gene: TRBD2

CDR3 protein: CASSLTGTTEAFF
CDR3 DNA: TGTGCCAGCAGCTTAACAGGGACCACTGAAGCTTTCTTT
V gene: TRBV7-2
J gene: TRBJ1-1
clone size: .
D gene: .

CDR3 protein: CASSTRTVPQHF
CDR3 DNA: TGTGCCAGTAGTACCCGCACGGTCCCCCAGCATTTT
V gene: TRBV19
J gene: TRBJ1-5
clone size: few
D gene: .

CDR3 protein: CASSQDLAGARLTQYF
CDR3 DNA: TGTGCCAGCAGCCAAGATTTAGCGGGGGCCAGGCTTACGCAGTATTTT
V gene: TRBV4-2
J gene: TRBJ2-3
clone size: .
D gene: TRBD2

CDR3 protein: CASSIVQGADYGYTF
CDR3 DNA: TGTGCCAGTAGTATTGTTCAGGGGGCGGACTATGGCTACACCTTC
V gene: TRBV19
J gene: TRBJ1-2
clone size: once
D gene: TRBD1

CDR3 protein: CASSYPAGDSPLHF
CDR3 DNA: TGTGCCAGCAGTTACCCCGCCGGGGATTCACCCCTCCACTTT
V gene: TRBV6-6
J gene: TRBJ1-6
clone size: .
D gene: .

CDR3 protein: CASSLVLTGGGTEAFF
CDR3 DNA: TGTGCCAGCAGCTTAGTCCTGACAGGGGGTGGCACTGAAGCTTTCTTT
V gene: TRBV7-2
J gene: TRBJ1-1
clone size: .
D gene: TRBD1

CDR3 protein: CASSLGQGVGDEQFF
CDR3 DNA: TGTGCCAGCAGCTTGGGACAGGGGGTAGGAGATGAGCAGTTCTTC
V gene: TRBV7-8
J gene: TRBJ2-1
clone size: .
D gene: TRBD1

CDR3 protein: CARSPGTGWDYGYTF
CDR3 DNA: TGTGCCCGAAGCCCCGGGACAGGGTGGGACTATGGCTACACCTTC
V gene: TRBV7-5
J gene: TRBJ1-2
clone size: .
D gene: .

CDR3 protein: CASSELRGLAGGGTDTQYF
CDR3 DNA: TGTGCCAGCAGTGAACTCCGCGGACTAGCGGGAGGAGGAACAGATACGCAGTATTTT
V gene: TRBV6-1
J gene: TRBJ2-3
clone size: .
D gene: TRBD2

CDR3 protein: CASSRQGSGADTQYF
CDR3 DNA: TGTGCCAGTAGTCGACAGGGGTCTGGGGCAGATACGCAGTATTTT
V gene: TRBV19
J gene: TRBJ2-3
clone size: .
D gene: TRBD1

CDR3 protein: CASSLAETRSGYTF
CDR3 DNA: TGTGCCAGCAGCTTAGCTGAGACACGGTCGGGCTACACCTTC
V gene: TRBV11-2
J gene: TRBJ1-2
clone size: .
D gene: .

CDR3 protein: CATKMDRGYGEAFF
CDR3 DNA: TGTGCCACCAAGATGGACAGGGGTTACGGTGAAGCTTTCTTT
V gene: TRBV15
J gene: TRBJ1-1
clone size: .
D gene: TRBD1

CDR3 protein: CASSPPGGARGDTQYF
CDR3 DNA: TGTGCCAGCAGTCCCCCGGGGGGGGCCCGGGGAGATACGCAGTATTTT
V gene: TRBV7-2
J gene: TRBJ2-3
clone size: .
D gene: TRBD2

CDR3 protein: CASSVSGDRANTEAFF
CDR3 DNA: TGTGCCAGCAGCGTATCGGGGGACAGGGCTAACACTGAAGCTTTCTTT
V gene: TRBV9
J gene: TRBJ1-1
clone size: .
D gene: TRBD1

CDR3 protein: CASSFRRQDQPQHF
CDR3 DNA: TGTGCCAGCAGTTTTCGCAGGCAGGATCAGCCCCAGCATTTT
V gene: TRBV27
J gene: TRBJ1-5
clone size: few
D gene: .

CDR3 protein: CASSLGAQGANEKLFF
CDR3 DNA: TGCGCCAGCAGCTTGGGGGCGCAGGGGGCTAATGAAAAACTGTTTTTT
V gene: TRBV5-1
J gene: TRBJ1-4
clone size: once
D gene: TRBD1

CDR3 protein: CAWSVGTGREAFF
CDR3 DNA: TGTGCCTGGAGTGTCGGGACAGGGAGGGAAGCTTTCTTT
V gene: TRBV30
J gene: TRBJ1-1
clone size: .
D gene: TRBD1

CDR3 protein: CASSQDSIMNTEAFF
CDR3 DNA: TGTGCCAGTAGTCAGGACAGCATCATGAACACTGAAGCTTTCTTT
V gene: TRBV19
J gene: TRBJ1-1
clone size: .
D gene: .

CDR3 protein: CASSGLTLGGKNIQYF
CDR3 DNA: TGTGCCAGCAGTGGCCTTACCCTCGGAGGCAAAAACATTCAGTACTTC
V gene: TRBV2
J gene: TRBJ2-4
clone size: .
D gene: .

CDR3 protein: CASSRRTGVEKLFF
CDR3 DNA: TGTGCCAGCAGCAGGCGGACAGGGGTTGAAAAACTGTTTTTT
V gene: TRBV5-6
J gene: TRBJ1-4
clone size: .
D gene: TRBD1

CDR3 protein: CASSALAGTGGRSSGNTIYF
CDR3 DNA: TGTGCCAGCAGTGCCCTTGCCGGGACAGGGGGACGTAGTTCTGGAAACACCATATATTTT
V gene: TRBV6-1
J gene: TRBJ1-3
clone size: .
D gene: TRBD1

CDR3 protein: CASRLRQGRDTEAFF
CDR3 DNA: TGTGCCAGCAGACTCCGACAGGGGAGGGACACTGAAGCTTTCTTT
V gene: TRBV27
J gene: TRBJ1-1
clone size: .
D gene: TRBD1

CDR3 protein: CASRAGTRSNQPQHF
CDR3 DNA: TGTGCCAGCAGGGCGGGGACGAGGAGCAATCAGCCCCAGCATTTT
V gene: TRBV2
J gene: TRBJ1-5
clone size: .
D gene: .

CDR3 protein: CASSQDGRSGGWETQYF
CDR3 DNA: TGCGCCAGCAGCCAAGATGGCAGGAGCGGGGGGTGGGAGACCCAGTACTTC
V gene: TRBV4-1
J gene: TRBJ2-5
clone size: .
D gene: TRBD2